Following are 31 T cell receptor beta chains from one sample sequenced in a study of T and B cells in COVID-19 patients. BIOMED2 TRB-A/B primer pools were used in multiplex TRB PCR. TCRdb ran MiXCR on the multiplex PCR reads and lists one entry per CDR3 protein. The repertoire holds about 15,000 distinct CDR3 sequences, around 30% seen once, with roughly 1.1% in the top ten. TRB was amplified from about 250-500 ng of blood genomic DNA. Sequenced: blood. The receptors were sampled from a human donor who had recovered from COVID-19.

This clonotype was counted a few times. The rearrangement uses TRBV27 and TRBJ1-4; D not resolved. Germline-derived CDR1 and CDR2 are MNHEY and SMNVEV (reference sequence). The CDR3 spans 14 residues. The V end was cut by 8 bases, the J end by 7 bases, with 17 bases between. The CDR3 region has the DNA TGTGCCAGCTGGGGAGGGTTTCGGGGTGAAAAACTGTTTTTT. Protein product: CASWGGFRGEKLFF.

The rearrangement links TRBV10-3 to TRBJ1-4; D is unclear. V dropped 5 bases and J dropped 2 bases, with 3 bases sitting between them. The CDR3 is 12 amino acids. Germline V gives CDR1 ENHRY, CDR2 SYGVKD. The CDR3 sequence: CAISPTNEKLFF. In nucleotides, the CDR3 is TGTGCCATCAGTCCTACTAATGAAAAACTGTTTTTT.

CDR3 amino acids: CASSQVGQGTYNEQFF. The CDR3 bases are TGCGCCAGCAGCCAAGTGGGTCAGGGTACCTACAATGAGCAGTTCTTC. The V call is TRBV4-3, the J call TRBJ2-1; perhaps TRBD1 as D (5 bases). The V gene's germline CDR1 is LGHNA and CDR2 YSLEER. The CDR3 covers 16 residues. Trimming stripped 1 base from V and 2 bases from J, with 12 bases between.

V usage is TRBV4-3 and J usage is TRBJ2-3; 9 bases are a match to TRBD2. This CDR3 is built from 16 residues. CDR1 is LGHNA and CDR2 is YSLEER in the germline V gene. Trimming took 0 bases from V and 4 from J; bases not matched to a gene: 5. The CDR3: CASSQDEAGGADTQYF. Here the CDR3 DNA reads TGCGCCAGCAGCCAAGATGAAGCGGGAGGAGCAGATACGCAGTATTTT.

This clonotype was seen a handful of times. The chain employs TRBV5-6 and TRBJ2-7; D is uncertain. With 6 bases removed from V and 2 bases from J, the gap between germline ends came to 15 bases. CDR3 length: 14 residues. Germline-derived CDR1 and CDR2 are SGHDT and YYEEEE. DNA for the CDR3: TGTGCCAGCACCCTGGGAAGGCGAACCTACGAGCAGTACTTC. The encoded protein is CASTLGRRTYEQYF.

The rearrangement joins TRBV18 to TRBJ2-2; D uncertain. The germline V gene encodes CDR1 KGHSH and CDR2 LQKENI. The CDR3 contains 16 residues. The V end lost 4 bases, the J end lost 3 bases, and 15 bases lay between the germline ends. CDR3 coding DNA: TGTGCCAGCTCACTGAGTAAAGGGATTGACACCGGGGAGCTGTTTTTT. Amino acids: CASSLSKGIDTGELFF.

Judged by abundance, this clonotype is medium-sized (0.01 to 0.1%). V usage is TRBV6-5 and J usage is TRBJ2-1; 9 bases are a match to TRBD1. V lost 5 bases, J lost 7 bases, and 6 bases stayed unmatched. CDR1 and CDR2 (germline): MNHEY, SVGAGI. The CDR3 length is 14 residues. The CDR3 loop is CASSGRDRVNEQFF. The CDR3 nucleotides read TGTGCCAGCAGTGGCCGGGACAGGGTGAATGAGCAGTTCTTC.

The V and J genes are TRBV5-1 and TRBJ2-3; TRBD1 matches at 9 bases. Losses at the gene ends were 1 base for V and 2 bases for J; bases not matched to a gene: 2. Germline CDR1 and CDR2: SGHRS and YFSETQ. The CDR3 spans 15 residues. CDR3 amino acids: CASSLYRGLTDTQYF. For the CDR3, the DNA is TGCGCCAGCAGCTTGTACAGGGGGCTCACAGATACGCAGTATTTT.

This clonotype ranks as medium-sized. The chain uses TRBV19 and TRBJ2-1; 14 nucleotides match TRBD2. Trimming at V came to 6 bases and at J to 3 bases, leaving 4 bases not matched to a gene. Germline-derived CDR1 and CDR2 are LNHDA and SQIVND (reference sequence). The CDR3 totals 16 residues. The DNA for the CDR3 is TGTGCCAGTAGCTTAGGACTAGCGGGGGGCTACAATGAGCAGTTCTTC. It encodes CASSLGLAGGYNEQFF.

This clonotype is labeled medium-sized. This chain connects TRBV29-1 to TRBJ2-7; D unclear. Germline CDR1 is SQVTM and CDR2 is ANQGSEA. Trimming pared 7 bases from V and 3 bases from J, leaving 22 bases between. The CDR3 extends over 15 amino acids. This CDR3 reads CSATKFEKRNYEQYF. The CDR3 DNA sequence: TGCAGCGCCACCAAATTCGAGAAAAGAAACTACGAGCAGTACTTC.

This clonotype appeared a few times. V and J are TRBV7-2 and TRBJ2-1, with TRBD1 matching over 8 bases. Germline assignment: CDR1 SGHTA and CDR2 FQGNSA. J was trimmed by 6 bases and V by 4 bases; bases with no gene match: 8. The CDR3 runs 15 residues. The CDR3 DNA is TGTGCCAGCAGCTCGGGACAGGTGAAAGGCAATGAGCAGTTCTTC. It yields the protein CASSSGQVKGNEQFF.

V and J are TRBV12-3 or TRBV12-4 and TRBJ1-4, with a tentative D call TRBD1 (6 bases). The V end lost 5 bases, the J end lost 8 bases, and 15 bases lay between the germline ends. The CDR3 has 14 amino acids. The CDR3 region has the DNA TGTGCCAGCAGTCCCGGGACACCTTTCGAAAAACTGTTTTTT. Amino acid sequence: CASSPGTPFEKLFF.

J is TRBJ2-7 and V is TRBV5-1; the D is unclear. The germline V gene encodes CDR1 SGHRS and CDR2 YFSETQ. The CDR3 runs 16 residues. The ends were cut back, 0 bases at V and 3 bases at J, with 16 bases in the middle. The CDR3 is CASSLGPMGNDYEQYF. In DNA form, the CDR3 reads TGCGCCAGCAGCTTGGGTCCGATGGGGAATGACTACGAGCAGTACTTC.

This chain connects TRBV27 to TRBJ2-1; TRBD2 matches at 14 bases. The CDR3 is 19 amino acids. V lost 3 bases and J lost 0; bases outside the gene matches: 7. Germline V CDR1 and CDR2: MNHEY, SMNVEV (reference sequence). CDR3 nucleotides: TGTGCCAGCAGTTTCCGTCGGACTAGCGGGAGGTACTCCTACAATGAGCAGTTCTTC. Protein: CASSFRRTSGRYSYNEQFF.

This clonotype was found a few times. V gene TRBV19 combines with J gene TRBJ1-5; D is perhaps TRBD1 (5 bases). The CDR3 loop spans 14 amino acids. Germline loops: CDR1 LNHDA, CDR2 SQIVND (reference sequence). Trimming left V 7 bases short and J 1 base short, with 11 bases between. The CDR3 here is CASTRGESNQPQHF. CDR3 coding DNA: TGTGCCAGTACGAGAGGGGAAAGCAATCAGCCCCAGCATTTT.

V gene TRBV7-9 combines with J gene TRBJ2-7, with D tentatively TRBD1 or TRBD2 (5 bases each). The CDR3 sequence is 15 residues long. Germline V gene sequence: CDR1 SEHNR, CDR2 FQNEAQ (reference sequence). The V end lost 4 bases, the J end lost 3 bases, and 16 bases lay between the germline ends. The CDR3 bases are TGTGCCAGCAGCTCACCGGGACGGACGGTCTACGAGCAGTACTTC. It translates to CASSSPGRTVYEQYF.

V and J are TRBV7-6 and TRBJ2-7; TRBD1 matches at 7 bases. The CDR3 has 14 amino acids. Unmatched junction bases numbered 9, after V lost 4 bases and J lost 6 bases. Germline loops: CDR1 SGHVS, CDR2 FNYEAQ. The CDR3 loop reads CASSSERTGGEQYF. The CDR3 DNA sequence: TGTGCCAGCAGCTCGGAACGGACAGGCGGCGAGCAGTACTTC.

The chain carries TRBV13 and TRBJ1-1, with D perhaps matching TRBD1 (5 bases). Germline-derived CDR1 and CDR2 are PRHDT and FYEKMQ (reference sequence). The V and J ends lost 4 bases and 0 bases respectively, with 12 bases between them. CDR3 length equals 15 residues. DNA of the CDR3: TGTGCCAGCAGCTCCCGACGGGGCCTGAACACTGAAGCTTTCTTT. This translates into CASSSRRGLNTEAFF.

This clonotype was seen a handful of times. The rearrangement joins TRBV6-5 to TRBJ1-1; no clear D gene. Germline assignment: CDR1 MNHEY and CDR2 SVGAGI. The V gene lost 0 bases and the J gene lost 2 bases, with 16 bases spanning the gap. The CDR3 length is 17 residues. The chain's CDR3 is CASSYSIGWTFNTEAFF. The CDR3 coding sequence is TGTGCCAGCAGTTACTCGATCGGTTGGACTTTTAACACTGAAGCTTTCTTT.

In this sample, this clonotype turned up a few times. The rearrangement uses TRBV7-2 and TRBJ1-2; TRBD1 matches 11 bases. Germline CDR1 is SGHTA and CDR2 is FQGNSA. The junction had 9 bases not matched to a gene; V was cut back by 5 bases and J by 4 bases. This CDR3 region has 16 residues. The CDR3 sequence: CASSQGGQGAAYGYTF. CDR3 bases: TGTGCCAGCAGCCAAGGAGGACAGGGGGCGGCCTATGGCTACACCTTC.

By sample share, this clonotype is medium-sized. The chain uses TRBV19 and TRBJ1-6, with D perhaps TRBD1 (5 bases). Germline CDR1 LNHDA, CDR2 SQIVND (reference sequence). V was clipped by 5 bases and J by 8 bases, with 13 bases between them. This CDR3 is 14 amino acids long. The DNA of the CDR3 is TGTGCCAGTAGTTTCCTAATACAGGATTCACCCCTCCACTTT. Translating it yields CASSFLIQDSPLHF.

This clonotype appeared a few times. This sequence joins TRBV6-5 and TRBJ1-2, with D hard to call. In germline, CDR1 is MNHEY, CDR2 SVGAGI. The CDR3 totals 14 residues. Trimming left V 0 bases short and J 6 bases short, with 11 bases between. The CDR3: CASSYSSQDNGYTF. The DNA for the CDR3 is TGTGCCAGCAGTTACTCGTCTCAGGATAATGGCTACACCTTC.

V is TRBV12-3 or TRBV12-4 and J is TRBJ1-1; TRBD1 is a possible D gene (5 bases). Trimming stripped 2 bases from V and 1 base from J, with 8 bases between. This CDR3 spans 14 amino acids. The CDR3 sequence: CASSLYGGNTEAFF. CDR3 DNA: TGTGCCAGCAGTTTATATGGGGGGAACACTGAAGCTTTCTTT.

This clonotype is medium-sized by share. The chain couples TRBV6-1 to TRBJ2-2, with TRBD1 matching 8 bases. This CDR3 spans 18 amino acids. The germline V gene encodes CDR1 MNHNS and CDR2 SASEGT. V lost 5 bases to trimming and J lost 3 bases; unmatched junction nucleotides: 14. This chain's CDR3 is CASSRFQRTGSDTGELFF. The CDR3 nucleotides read TGTGCCAGCAGTAGGTTTCAGAGGACAGGGTCGGACACCGGGGAGCTGTTTTTT.

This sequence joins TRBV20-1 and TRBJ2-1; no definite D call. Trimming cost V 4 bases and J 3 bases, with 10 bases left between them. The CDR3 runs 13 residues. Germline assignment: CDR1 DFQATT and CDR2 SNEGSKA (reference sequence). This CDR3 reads CSATTDNYNEQFF. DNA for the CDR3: TGCAGTGCTACAACCGATAACTACAATGAGCAGTTCTTC.

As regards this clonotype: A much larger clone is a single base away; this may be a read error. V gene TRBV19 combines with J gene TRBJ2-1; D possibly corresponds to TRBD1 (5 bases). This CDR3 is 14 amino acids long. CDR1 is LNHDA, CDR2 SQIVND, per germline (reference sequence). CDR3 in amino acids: CASSMGQPNNEQLF. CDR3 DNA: TGTGCCAGTAGTATGGGGCAGCCTAACAATGAGCAGTTATTC.

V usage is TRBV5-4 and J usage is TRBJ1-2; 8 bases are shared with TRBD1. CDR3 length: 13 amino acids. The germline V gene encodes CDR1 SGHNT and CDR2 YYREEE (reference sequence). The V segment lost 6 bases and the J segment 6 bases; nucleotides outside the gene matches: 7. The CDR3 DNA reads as TGTGCCAGCACCGCCCCGACAGGGGATGGCTACACCTTC. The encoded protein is CASTAPTGDGYTF.

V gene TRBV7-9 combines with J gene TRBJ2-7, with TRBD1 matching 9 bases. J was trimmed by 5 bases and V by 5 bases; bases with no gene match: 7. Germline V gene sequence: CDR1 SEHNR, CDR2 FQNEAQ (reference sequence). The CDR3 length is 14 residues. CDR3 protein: CASSRDRAVNEQYF. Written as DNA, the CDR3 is TGTGCCAGCAGCCGGGACAGGGCGGTAAACGAGCAGTACTTC.

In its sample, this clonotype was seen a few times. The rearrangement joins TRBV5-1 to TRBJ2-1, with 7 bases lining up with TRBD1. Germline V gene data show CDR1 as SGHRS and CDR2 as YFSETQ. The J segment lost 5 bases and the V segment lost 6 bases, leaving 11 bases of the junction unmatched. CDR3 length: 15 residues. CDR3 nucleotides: TGCGCCAGCAAGGACAGGACAGGCGGTCACAATGAGCAGTTCTTC. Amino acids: CASKDRTGGHNEQFF.

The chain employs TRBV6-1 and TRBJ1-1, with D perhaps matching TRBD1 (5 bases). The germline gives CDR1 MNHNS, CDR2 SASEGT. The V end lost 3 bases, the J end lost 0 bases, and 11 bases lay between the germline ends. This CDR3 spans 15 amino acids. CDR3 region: CASSDSGRVNTEAFF. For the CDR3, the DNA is TGTGCCAGCAGTGATAGTGGCAGGGTGAACACTGAAGCTTTCTTT.

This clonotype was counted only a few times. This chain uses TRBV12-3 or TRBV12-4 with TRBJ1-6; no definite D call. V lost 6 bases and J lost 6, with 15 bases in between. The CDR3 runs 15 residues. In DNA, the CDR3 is TGTGCCAGCAGAGGCCCCGGATGGTTTAATTCACCCCTCCACTTT. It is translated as CASRGPGWFNSPLHF.